This TCR beta chain was profiled in a study of post-analysis software for immune sequencing data. Whole-study context: Clinical courses comprised relapsing-remitting, secondary progressive and progressive-relapsing multiple sclerosis.

Only a few counts were recorded for this clonotype. Its matching antigen is unknown. The study, taken as a whole, reports: Strong same-batch co-clustering of samples appeared with F measure clustering. TRBV segments more frequent in patients than in controls numbered roughly 5 and included TRBV5-6, TRBV5-1 and TRBV20-1. Multiple sclerosis patients had significantly lower normalized Chao1 diversity than controls.

CDR3 length equals 15 residues. Trimming cost V 6 bases and J 0 bases, with 12 bases left between them. Germline lookup yields CDR1 DFQATT and CDR2 SNEGSKA (reference sequence). Prepared libraries of TCR beta cDNA carried unique molecular identifiers. In TCRdb, the PCR reads were re-called with MiXCR into one record per CDR3 protein. The sample contains about 260,000 distinct CDR3 sequences, 36% of which appear only once. The chain uses TRBV20-1 and TRBJ1-6, with D unresolved. The origin of this receptor is a girl aged 5 to 17 with multiple sclerosis. Specimen: blood. Written as DNA, the CDR3 is TGCAGTGCCCCTTCGACTAGCTCCTATAATTCACCCCTCCACTTT. Amino acids: CSAPSTSSYNSPLHF.